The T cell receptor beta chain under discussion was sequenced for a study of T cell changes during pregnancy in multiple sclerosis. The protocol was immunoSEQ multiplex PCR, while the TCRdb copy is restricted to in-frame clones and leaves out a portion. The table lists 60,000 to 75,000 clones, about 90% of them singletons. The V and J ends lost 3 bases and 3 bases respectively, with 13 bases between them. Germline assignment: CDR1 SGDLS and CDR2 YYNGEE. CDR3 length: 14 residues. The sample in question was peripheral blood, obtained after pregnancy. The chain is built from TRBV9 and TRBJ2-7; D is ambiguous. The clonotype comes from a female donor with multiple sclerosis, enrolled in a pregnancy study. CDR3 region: CASSESNENYEQYF. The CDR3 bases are TGTGCCAGCAGCGAATCCAATGAGAACTACGAGCAGTACTTC.